Listed below are T cell receptor beta chains from one sample, sequenced in a study of cytomegalovirus exposure and HLA in healthy donors. Some clones are missing from TCRdb's copy, which holds only in-frame ones; the method was immunoSEQ multiplex PCR. The data contain 95,000 to 150,000 clones, 85% to 90% of them singletons. The sequenced sample was PBMCs. Receptors originate from a woman aged 18-29 years in good health and CMV-seronegative. Each CDR3 is given with its conserved first and last residue.

v_gene	j_gene	CDR3aa
TRBV9	TRBJ2-7	CASSVMGQSYEQYF
TRBV5-4	TRBJ2-7	CASSGGAYEQYF
TRBV10-3	TRBJ2-1	CAISEGQRSDNEQFF
TRBV5-1	TRBJ2-3	CASSFTAGLSTDTQYF
TRBV28	TRBJ2-3	CASISGGSTDTQYF
TRBV4-1	TRBJ2-3	CASSQWRGTDTQYF
TRBV5-1	TRBJ1-2	CASSRDRTANYGYTF
TRBV11-2	TRBJ1-3	CASSLDWTGGLGNTIYF
TRBV5-4	TRBJ2-6	CASSKGGGNAGANVLTF
TRBV5-5	TRBJ1-1	CASSSETGVGTEAFF
TRBV7-9	TRBJ1-1	CASSFPGQGAEAFF
TRBV11-2	TRBJ2-3	CASSPGLIGTDTQYF
TRBV4-2	TRBJ2-7	CASSQDASGTRYEQYF
TRBV6-5	TRBJ1-5	CASSYSLGSNQPQHF
TRBV19	TRBJ1-1	CASSEGDRVGTEAFF
TRBV4-2	TRBJ1-1	CASSLTGGPATEAFF
TRBV11-2	TRBJ2-7	CASSYASGGYEQYF
TRBV5-5	TRBJ1-3	CASSLWAGSGNTIYF
TRBV9	TRBJ1-2	CASSVENRGNYGYTF
TRBV5-1	TRBJ1-2	CASSPGSNYGYTF
TRBV30	TRBJ1-1	CAWIYRWGTEAFF
TRBV7-9	TRBJ2-7	CASSLMGEAYEQYF
TRBV30	TRBJ1-6	CACYLPGALIHSPLHF
TRBV6-5	TRBJ1-5	CASSLTGARNQPQHF
TRBV9	TRBJ2-3	CASSVGVAGGPTDTQYF
TRBV19	TRBJ1-5	CATTQGSNQPQHF
TRBV28	TRBJ1-4	CASTPGGGQGARGEKLFF
TRBV4-2	TRBJ1-3	CASSQYPTGSPSGNTIYF
TRBV5-6	TRBJ2-7	CASSSTFLVSYEQYF
TRBV15	TRBJ1-1	CATNKDRGRGMNTEAFF
TRBV7-8	TRBJ2-7	CASSSGQGRSYEQYF
TRBV19	TRBJ1-1	CASRRSGLWDRGSDTEAFF
TRBV16	TRBJ2-1	CASSLPDRGNNEQFF
TRBV29-1	TRBJ2-1	CSVAMRGSLSSYNEQFF
TRBV28	TRBJ1-6	CASSLGTANSPLHF
TRBV4-1	TRBJ2-3	CASSQDQAGLDTQYF
TRBV28	TRBJ2-7	CASTYGAGGYEQYF
TRBV29-1	TRBJ1-5	CSVEGRRESQPQHF
TRBV7-8	TRBJ2-7	CASSLGTSDYEQYF
TRBV25-1	TRBJ1-2	CASSGGVPGYTF
TRBV10-2	TRBJ1-5	CASSGRGQSSSVQPQHF
TRBV5-1	TRBJ1-6	CASSFQGAGDSPLHF
TRBV27	TRBJ2-1	CASSLSRVDEQFF
TRBV11-3	TRBJ1-3	CASSRPRREYGNTIYF